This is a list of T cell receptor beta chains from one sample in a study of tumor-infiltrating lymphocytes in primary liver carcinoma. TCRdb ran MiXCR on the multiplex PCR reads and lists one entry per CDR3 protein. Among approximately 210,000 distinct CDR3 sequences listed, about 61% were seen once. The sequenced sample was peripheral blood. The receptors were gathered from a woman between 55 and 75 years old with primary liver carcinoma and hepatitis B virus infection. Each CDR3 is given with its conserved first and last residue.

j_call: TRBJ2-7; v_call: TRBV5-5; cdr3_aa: CASSSTTSTQSGQYF
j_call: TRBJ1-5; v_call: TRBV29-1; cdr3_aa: CSAGRGANQPQHF
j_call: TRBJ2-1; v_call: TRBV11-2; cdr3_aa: CASSLGGVYNEQFF
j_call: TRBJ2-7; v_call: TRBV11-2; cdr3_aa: CASSLERAGPYEQYF
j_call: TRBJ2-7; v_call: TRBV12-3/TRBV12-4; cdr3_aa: CTSSMGVGTDSYEQYF
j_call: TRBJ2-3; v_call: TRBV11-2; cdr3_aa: CASGFLAGDQTDTQYF
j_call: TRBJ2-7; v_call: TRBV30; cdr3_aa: CAGRDRDPYEQYF
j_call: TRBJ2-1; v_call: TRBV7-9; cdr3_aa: CASSPTGSEQFF
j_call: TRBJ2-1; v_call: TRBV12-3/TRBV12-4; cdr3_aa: CASSTGTGGYVFF
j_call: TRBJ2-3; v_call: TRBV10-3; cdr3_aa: CAIAGGRLQQDTQYF
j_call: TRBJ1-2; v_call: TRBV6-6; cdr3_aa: CASGSRTGSNYGYTF
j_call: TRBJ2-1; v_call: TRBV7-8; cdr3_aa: CASSLLGGTYNEQFF
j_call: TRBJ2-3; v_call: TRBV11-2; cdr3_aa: CASSLAMGASDTRFF
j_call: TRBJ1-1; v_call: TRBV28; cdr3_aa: CASSTAYTEAFF
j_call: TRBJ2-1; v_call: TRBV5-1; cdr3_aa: CASRLQAENEQFF
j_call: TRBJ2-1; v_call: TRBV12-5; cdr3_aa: CASGSGQGFNEEFF
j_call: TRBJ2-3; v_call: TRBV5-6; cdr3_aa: CASSLASGEQDTQYF
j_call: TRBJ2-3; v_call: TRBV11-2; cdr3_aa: CASNSQGFNTDTQYF
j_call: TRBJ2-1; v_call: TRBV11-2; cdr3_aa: CASSLRGSSGSNNEQLF
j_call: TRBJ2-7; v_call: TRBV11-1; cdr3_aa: CASSPSINYEQYF
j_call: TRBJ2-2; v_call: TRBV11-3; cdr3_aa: CASSQGVSNTGELSF
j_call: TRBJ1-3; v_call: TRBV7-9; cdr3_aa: CASSLESGTPRSTIYF
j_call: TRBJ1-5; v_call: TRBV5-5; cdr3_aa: CASSLGPRGSNQPQHF
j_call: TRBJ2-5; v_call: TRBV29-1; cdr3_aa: CSVPPDRRGQETQYF
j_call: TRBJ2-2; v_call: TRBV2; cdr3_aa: CASRGPGLAGGSGTGELFF
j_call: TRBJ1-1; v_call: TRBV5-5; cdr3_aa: CASGEEGDTEAFF
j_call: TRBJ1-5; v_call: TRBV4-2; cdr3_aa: CASSQDLAGNQPQHF
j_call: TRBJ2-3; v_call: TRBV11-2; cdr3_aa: CASSLGTSGTGTDTQYF
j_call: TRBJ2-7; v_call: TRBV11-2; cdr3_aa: CASSPTKFYEQYF
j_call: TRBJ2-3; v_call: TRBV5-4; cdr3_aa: CASSLRLAASTDTQYF
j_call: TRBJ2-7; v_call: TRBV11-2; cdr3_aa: CASSGLATYKQYF
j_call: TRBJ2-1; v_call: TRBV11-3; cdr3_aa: CASSLGAEATIELFF
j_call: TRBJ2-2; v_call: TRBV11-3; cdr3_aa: CASSPPVTHTGELFF
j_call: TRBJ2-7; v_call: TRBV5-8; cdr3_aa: CASSRGGPSYEQYF
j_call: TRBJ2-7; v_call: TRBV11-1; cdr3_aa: CASSPRDRLDEQYF
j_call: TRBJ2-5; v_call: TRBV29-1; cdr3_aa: CSVNKQETQYF
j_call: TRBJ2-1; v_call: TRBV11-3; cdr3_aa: CVSSPGTGTCEQFF
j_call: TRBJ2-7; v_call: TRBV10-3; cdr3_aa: CAISEWGLAGENEQYF
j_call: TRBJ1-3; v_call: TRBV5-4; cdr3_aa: CASSLKGPVSGNTIYF
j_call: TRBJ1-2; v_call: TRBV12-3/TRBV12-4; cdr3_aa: CASSFGQGVQINYGYTF
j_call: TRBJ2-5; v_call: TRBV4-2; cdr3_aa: CASSQDLGLAGQETQYF
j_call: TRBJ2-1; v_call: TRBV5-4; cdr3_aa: CARSRDGYEQFF
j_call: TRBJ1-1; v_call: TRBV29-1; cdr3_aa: CSVGGGWGMNTEAFF
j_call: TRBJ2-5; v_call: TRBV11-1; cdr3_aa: CASSSEETQYF
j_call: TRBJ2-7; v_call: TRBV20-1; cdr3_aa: CSARGLAGGYEQYF
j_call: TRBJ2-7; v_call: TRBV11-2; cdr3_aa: CASSSTRGSQEQYF
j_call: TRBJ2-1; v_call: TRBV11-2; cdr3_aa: CARSLGIDNEQFF
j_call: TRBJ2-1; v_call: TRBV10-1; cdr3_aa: CASRRDQSSYDEQFF
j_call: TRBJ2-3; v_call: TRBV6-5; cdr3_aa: CASSYGQYTDTQYF
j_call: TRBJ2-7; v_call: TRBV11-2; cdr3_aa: CASSPTGREHYF